This is a list of T cell receptor beta chains from one sample in a study of shared clonotypes between healthy human individuals. Libraries were prepared by immunoSEQ multiplex PCR; TCRdb keeps only in-frame clonotypes and omits some of them. The table includes approximately 720,000 clones, under 95% detected once. The specimen was naive CD8+ T cells sorted from blood. These receptors were obtained from a man in his thirties or forties in good health. Both conserved end residues are part of each CDR3. The D gene is left open where the match is weak. Clone sizes are given selectively: once, few, many, or a class where the clone is expanded.

d_call	v_call	clone_size	j_call	cdr3_aa	cdr3_nt
NA	TRBV27	NA	TRBJ2-3	CASSLRQAGVDTDTQYF	TGTGCCAGCAGTCTCCGACAGGCCGGGGTCGACACAGATACGCAGTATTTT
NA	TRBV6-6	once	TRBJ2-1	CASSLRKGGYNEQFF	TGTGCCAGCAGTTTACGAAAGGGGGGATACAATGAGCAGTTCTTC
TRBD2	TRBV7-6	NA	TRBJ2-1	CASSLSLADEQFF	TGTGCCAGCAGCTTATCCCTAGCGGATGAGCAGTTCTTC
TRBD1	TRBV6-5	once	TRBJ2-7	CASSSGAGGYEQYF	TGTGCCAGCAGTTCAGGGGCAGGGGGCTACGAGCAGTACTTC
NA	TRBV29-1	NA	TRBJ2-5	CWAEETQYF	TGTTGGGCCGAAGAGACCCAGTACTTC
TRBD1	TRBV19	NA	TRBJ2-2	CASDRGLTGELFF	TGTGCCAGTGACAGGGGATTAACCGGGGAGCTGTTTTTT
NA	TRBV5-6	NA	TRBJ2-7	CASSLASYEQYF	TGTGCCAGCAGCTTGGCCTCCTACGAGCAGTACTTC
TRBD2	TRBV7-9	NA	TRBJ2-7	CASSLVGTNYEQYF	TGTGCCAGCAGCTTAGTTGGGACTAACTACGAGCAGTACTTC
NA	TRBV7-9	NA	TRBJ2-1	CASGDGGVNEQFF	TGTGCCAGCGGGGACGGCGGTGTGAATGAGCAGTTCTTC
NA	TRBV7-9	NA	TRBJ2-1	CASSLPTDLGNNEQFF	TGTGCCAGCAGCTTACCTACGGACCTAGGGAACAATGAGCAGTTCTTC
NA	TRBV5-1	once	TRBJ2-7	CASSFGHSYEQYF	TGCGCCAGCAGCTTCGGACACTCCTACGAGCAGTACTTC
NA	TRBV19	NA	TRBJ1-5	CASARGGSQPQHF	TGTGCCAGTGCCCGTGGGGGTTCTCAGCCCCAGCATTTT
TRBD2	TRBV27	NA	TRBJ2-1	CASSLYGTSGSTGNEQFF	TGTGCCAGCAGTTTATATGGGACTAGCGGGAGTACGGGCAATGAGCAGTTCTTC
NA	TRBV5-4	NA	TRBJ2-1	CASSLEWSSYNEQFF	TGTGCCAGCAGCTTGGAATGGAGCTCCTACAATGAGCAGTTCTTC
TRBD2	TRBV18	NA	TRBJ2-1	CASSPSGLAAYNEQFF	TGTGCCAGCTCACCTTCTGGACTAGCGGCCTACAATGAGCAGTTCTTC
NA	TRBV2	NA	TRBJ1-5	CASSDGQFSNQPQHF	TGTGCCAGCAGTGATGGTCAGTTCAGCAATCAGCCCCAGCATTTT
NA	TRBV7-9	NA	TRBJ2-5	CASSPFQTGTGTQYF	TGTGCCAGCAGCCCTTTCCAGACGGGGACCGGGACCCAGTACTTC
NA	TRBV5-1	once	TRBJ2-2	CASSSTVTNTGELFF	TGCGCCAGCAGCTCAACAGTCACGAACACCGGGGAGCTGTTTTTT
NA	TRBV27	NA	TRBJ2-5	CASSLPGGTQYF	TGTGCCAGCAGTTTACCGGGGGGCACCCAGTACTTC
NA	TRBV10-1	NA	TRBJ2-1	CASTLEQFF	TGCGCCAGTACTCTCGAGCAGTTCTTC
NA	TRBV5-1	NA	TRBJ2-1	CASSYRHNNEQFF	TGCGCCAGCAGCTATCGACACAACAATGAGCAGTTCTTC
NA	TRBV28	NA	TRBJ2-5	CASSTGLTDRKTQYF	TGTGCCAGCAGTACCGGACTGACCGACCGAAAGACCCAGTACTTC
TRBD2	TRBV4-3	NA	TRBJ2-5	CASSQNLAGGYQETQYF	TGCGCCAGCAGCCAAAACCTAGCGGGAGGCTACCAAGAGACCCAGTACTTC
NA	TRBV27	NA	TRBJ1-1	CASSLRSGSWMNTEAFF	TGTGCCAGCAGTTTAAGGTCGGGGTCATGGATGAACACTGAAGCTTTCTTT
TRBD2	TRBV29-1	NA	TRBJ2-7	CSVDAGLGMYEQYF	TGCAGCGTTGATGCGGGACTAGGGATGTACGAGCAGTACTTC
NA	TRBV11-2	NA	TRBJ2-7	CASSLQTGRVKEQYF	TGTGCCAGCAGCTTACAAACAGGGAGAGTTAAAGAGCAGTACTTC
NA	TRBV2	once	TRBJ1-4	CASSEARGFRDSTNEKLFF	TGTGCCAGCAGTGAAGCGCGGGGGTTTAGGGATTCCACTAATGAAAAACTGTTTTTT
NA	TRBV19	NA	TRBJ1-5	CASSPYERNQPQHF	TGTGCCAGTAGTCCCTACGAACGCAATCAGCCCCAGCATTTT
NA	TRBV7-9	NA	TRBJ1-1	CASWERGTEAFF	TGTGCCAGCTGGGAGAGGGGCACTGAAGCTTTCTTT
TRBD2	TRBV2	once	TRBJ2-3	CASSHASDRAGEGETQYF	TGTGCCAGCAGCCACGCGAGTGATAGGGCGGGAGAAGGGGAAACGCAGTATTTT
NA	TRBV10-3	NA	TRBJ1-3	CAITGVGNTIYF	TGTGCCATCACCGGGGTTGGAAACACCATATATTTT
NA	TRBV27	NA	TRBJ1-4	CASGRSDGKLFF	TGTGCCAGCGGACGTTCGGATGGAAAACTGTTTTTT
NA	TRBV13	NA	TRBJ2-3	CASRHREFPTDTQYF	TGTGCCAGCAGACATCGGGAGTTTCCCACAGATACGCAGTATTTT
NA	TRBV7-3	NA	TRBJ2-1	CASSLDRVDEQFF	TGTGCCAGCAGCTTAGACCGGGTGGATGAGCAGTTCTTC
NA	TRBV2	NA	TRBJ1-5	CASSEGVTSNQPQHF	TGTGCCAGCAGTGAAGGGGTTACGAGCAATCAGCCCCAGCATTTT
NA	TRBV27	NA	TRBJ2-1	CASSGGTNVYNEQFF	TGTGCCAGCAGCGGAGGGACAAATGTCTACAATGAGCAGTTCTTC
NA	TRBV29-1	NA	TRBJ2-1	CSVEVRGWGNEQFF	TGCAGCGTTGAAGTTCGGGGGTGGGGCAATGAGCAGTTCTTC
TRBD1	TRBV6-4	NA	TRBJ1-1	CASSEVPGQLNTEAFF	TGTGCCAGCAGTGAGGTTCCGGGACAGTTGAACACTGAAGCTTTCTTT
TRBD1	TRBV2	NA	TRBJ1-2	CASSTKRDSSNYGYTF	TGTGCCAGCAGCACAAAGCGGGACAGCTCTAACTATGGCTACACCTTC
NA	TRBV28	NA	TRBJ1-5	CASNRGQISNQPQHF	TGTGCCAGCAATCGGGGACAAATTAGCAATCAGCCCCAGCATTTT